This T cell receptor beta chain is drawn from a study of T cell responses to AZD1222 COVID-19 vaccine. TCRdb's copy holds only in-frame clones and misses some; the assay was immunoSEQ multiplex PCR. Here the sample spans 95,000 to 150,000 clones, over 75% being singletons. Germline loops: CDR1 DFQATT, CDR2 SNEGSKA (reference sequence). V was cut by 3 bases and J by 0 bases, with 3 bases left in between. The CDR3 is made up of 11 amino acids. The count of this clone is one. The chain couples TRBV20-1 to TRBJ2-7; D not certain. This sequence originates from an adult in good health. The sample was peripheral blood, taken on day 0 of AZD1222 vaccination. The CDR3 reads CSARSSYEQYF. The CDR3 region has the DNA TGCAGTGCTAGGTCCTCCTACGAGCAGTACTTC.